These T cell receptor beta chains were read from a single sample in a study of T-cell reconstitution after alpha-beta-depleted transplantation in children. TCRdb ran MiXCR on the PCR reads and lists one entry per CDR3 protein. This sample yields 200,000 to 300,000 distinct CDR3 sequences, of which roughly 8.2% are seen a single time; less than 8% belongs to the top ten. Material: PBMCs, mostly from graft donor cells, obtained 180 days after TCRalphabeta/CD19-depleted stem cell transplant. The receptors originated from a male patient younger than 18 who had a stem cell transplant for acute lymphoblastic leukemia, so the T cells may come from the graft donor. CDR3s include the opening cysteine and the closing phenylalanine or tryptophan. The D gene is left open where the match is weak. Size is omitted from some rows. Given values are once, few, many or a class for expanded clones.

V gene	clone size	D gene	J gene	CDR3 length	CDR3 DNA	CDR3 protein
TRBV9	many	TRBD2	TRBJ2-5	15	TGTGCCAGCAGCACCCGCGCGGGACTAGCAGAGACCCAGTACTTC	CASSTRAGLAETQYF
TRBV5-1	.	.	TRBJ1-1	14	TGCGCCAGCACCCGGGGGGGACAGAACACTGAAGCTTTCTTT	CASTRGGQNTEAFF
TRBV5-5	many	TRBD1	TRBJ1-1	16	TGTGCCAGCAGTTTACAGGGGGCCCTATTGAACACTGAAGCTTTCTTT	CASSLQGALLNTEAFF
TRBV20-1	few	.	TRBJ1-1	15	TGCAGTGCTAGAGATCTGGGGGCGCGGAACACTGAAGCTTTCTTT	CSARDLGARNTEAFF
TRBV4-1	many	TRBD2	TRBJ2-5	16	TGCGCCAGCAGCCAAGAACTAGCGGGAGGACCAGAGACCCAGTACTTC	CASSQELAGGPETQYF
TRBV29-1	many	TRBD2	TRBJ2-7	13	TGCAGCGCTGCAGCGGGAGGGCCCGTCGAGCAGTACTTC	CSAAAGGPVEQYF
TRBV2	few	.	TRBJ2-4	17	TGTGCCAGCAGTGAACATTTTCAGAGATTAGCCAAAAACATTCAGTACTTC	CASSEHFQRLAKNIQYF
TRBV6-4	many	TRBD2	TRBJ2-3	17	TGTGCCAGCAGGACTACTTTAGCGGGGCCCGACACAGATACGCAGTATTTT	CASRTTLAGPDTDTQYF
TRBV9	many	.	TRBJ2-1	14	TGTGCCAGCGCGTCCTATAGCGGTTACAATGAGCAGTTCTTC	CASASYSGYNEQFF
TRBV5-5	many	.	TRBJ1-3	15	TGTGCCAGCAGCTTGACAGGGAACCCTGGAAACACCATATATTTT	CASSLTGNPGNTIYF
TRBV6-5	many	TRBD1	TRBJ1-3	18	TGTGCCAGCAGTCACCGCTCCGGGACAGCCAGCTCTGGAAACACCATATATTTT	CASSHRSGTASSGNTIYF
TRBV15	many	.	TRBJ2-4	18	TGTGCCACCAGCAGAGTGGCCCGGGAGCGGGTGGCCAAAAACATTCAGTACTTC	CATSRVARERVAKNIQYF
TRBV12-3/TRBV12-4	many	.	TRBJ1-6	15	TGTGCCAGCAGTTTATACTGGGGGTTGGATTCACCCCTCCACTTT	CASSLYWGLDSPLHF
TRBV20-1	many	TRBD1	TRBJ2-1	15	TGCAGTGCTATTGCCGGGACAGGGGGTAACAATGAGCAGTTCTTC	CSAIAGTGGNNEQFF
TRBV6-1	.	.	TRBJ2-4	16	TGTGCCAGCAGTCCTACACGGACCTTAGCCAAAAACATTCAGTACTTC	CASSPTRTLAKNIQYF
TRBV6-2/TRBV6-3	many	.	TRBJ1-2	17	TGTGCCAGCAGTTACTCGATAGCACCCACCTCTTCCCGAGGCTACACCTTC	CASSYSIAPTSSRGYTF
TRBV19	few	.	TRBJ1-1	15	TGTGCCAGTAGTATCCAGACACCCCCGAACACTGAAGCTTTCTTT	CASSIQTPPNTEAFF
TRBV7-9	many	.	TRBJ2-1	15	TGTGCCAGCAGCGCGGCCGGGACCTTGGGGAGTGAGCAGTTCTTC	CASSAAGTLGSEQFF
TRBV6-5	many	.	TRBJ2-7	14	TGTGCCAGCAGTACTTATCCGGCCCTACACGAGCAGTACTTC	CASSTYPALHEQYF
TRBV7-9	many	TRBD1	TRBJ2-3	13	TGTGCCTGCACGGGACAGAGCACAGATACGCAGTATTTT	CACTGQSTDTQYF
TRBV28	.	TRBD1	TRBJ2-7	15	TGTGCCAGCACGGACAGGGAACCGTTCTCCTACGAGCAGTACTTC	CASTDREPFSYEQYF
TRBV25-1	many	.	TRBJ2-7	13	TGTGCCAGCAGTGTTCCCGGCTCCTACGAGCAGTACTTC	CASSVPGSYEQYF
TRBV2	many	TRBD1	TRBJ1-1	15	TGTGCCAGCAGTCTTAACAGGGGTGAAGAAACTGAAGCTTTCTTT	CASSLNRGEETEAFF
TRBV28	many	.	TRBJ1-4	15	TGTGCCAGCACCTGGGACCTTTCAACTAATGAAAAACTGTTTTTT	CASTWDLSTNEKLFF
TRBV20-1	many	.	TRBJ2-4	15	TGCAGTGCTAGAGACCCCGGACAGTCCAAAAACATTCAGTACTTC	CSARDPGQSKNIQYF
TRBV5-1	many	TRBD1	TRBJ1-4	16	TGCGCCAGCAGCTTATCCGGACAGGGGTTCAACGAAAAACTGTTTTTT	CASSLSGQGFNEKLFF
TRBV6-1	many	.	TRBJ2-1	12	TGTGCCAGCAGTGTCGCCACCGGCGAGCAGTTCTTC	CASSVATGEQFF
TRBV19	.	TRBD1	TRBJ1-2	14	TGTGCCAGCGGTCACGGGACAGGGCAAAATGGCTACACCTTC	CASGHGTGQNGYTF
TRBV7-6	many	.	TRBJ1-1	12	TGTGCCAGCAGCTTATGGGGGGGAAGATCTTTCTTT	CASSLWGGRSFF
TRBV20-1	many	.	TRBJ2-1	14	TGCAGTGCTAGACCAGCGGTAGGCTACAATGAGCAGTTCTTC	CSARPAVGYNEQFF
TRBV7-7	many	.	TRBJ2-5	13	TGTGCCAGCAGCTTTGACAGCCAAGAGACCCAGTACTTC	CASSFDSQETQYF
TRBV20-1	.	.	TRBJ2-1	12	TGCAGTGCTGAAAGACCACTAGTGGAGCAGTTCTTC	CSAERPLVEQFF
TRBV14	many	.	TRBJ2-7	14	TGTGCCAGCAGCCGCCGGGACGTGACCTACGAGCAGTACTTC	CASSRRDVTYEQYF
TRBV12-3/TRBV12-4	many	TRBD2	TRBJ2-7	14	TGTGCCAGCAGTGGACTAGCGGGGTCCTACGAGCAGTACTTC	CASSGLAGSYEQYF
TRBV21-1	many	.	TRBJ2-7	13	TGTGCCAGCAGCAACAACTGGAGCGGGGAGCAGTACTTC	CASSNNWSGEQYF
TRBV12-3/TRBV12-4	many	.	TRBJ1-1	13	TGTGCCAGCAGTAGCTTGGGGAACACTGAAGCTTTCTTT	CASSSLGNTEAFF